Following are 8 T cell receptor beta chains from one sample sequenced in a study of CD8+ T cells in alopecia areata (dated by TCRdb to the late 2010s). Library preparation employed the immunoSEQ multiplex PCR assay. For TCR sequencing, RNA was extracted from every sample and reverse transcribed into cDNA to serve as template. TCRdb's version of the immuneACCESS table is confined to in-frame rearrangements and falls short of the full clone set. An unresolved V gene accounts for under half of the shortfall where checked; the remainder is of unknown origin. The sample records fewer than 4,500 clones, under 80% of which are singletons. The top ten clones comprise 6.2% of the sample. What this sample's time point label stands for: 20 to 30 weeks on oral tofacitinib. Reading the label with the study, this specimen's treatment or condition is: oral pan-JAK inhibitor, 5-10 mg twice daily. Lesional scalp punch biopsies and peripheral blood were obtained from alopecia areata patients.

The material sequenced was skin, taken at week 24, from a patient treated with tofacitinib. All receptors come from a human donor with alopecia areata.

A word on this clone: Different DNA sequences within this sample yield the same CDR3. J is TRBJ2-2 and V is TRBV7-2; a weak D match, TRBD1 (5 bases). CDR3 size: 15 residues. The ends were cut back, 1 base at V and 4 bases at J, with 10 bases in the middle. Germline CDR1 and CDR2: SGHTA and FQGNSA. CDR3 in DNA: TGTGCCAGCAGCTTAGAGGGGCAGGGCACCGGGGAGCTGTTTTTT. It codes for CASSLEGQGTGELFF.

The chain is built from TRBV7-3 and TRBJ1-6, with no clear D. The CDR3 covers 14 residues. Germline CDR1 reads SGHTA; CDR2 reads FQGTGA. V dropped 6 bases and J dropped 7 bases, with 13 bases sitting between them. The CDR3 nucleotides are TGTGCCAGCAGACCCGGGCCGCCAAATTCACCCCTCCACTTT. This encodes CASRPGPPNSPLHF. Full variable domain (remainder filled in from reference TRBV7-3 and TRBJ1-6): GAGVSQTPSNKVTEKGKYVELRCDPISGHTALYWYRQSLGQGPEFLIYFQGTGAADDSGLPNDRFFAVRPEGSVSTLKIQRTERGDSAVYLCASRPGPPNSPLHFGNGTRLTVT.

This clone showed up just a few times. This chain connects TRBV6-1 to TRBJ1-5, with a tentative D call TRBD1 (5 bases). Trimming shortened V by 5 bases and J by 5 bases, and 7 bases separated the two germline ends. The CDR3 is made up of 12 amino acids. Germline V gives CDR1 MNHNS, CDR2 SASEGT. CDR3: CASSTGDQPQHF. Here the CDR3 DNA reads TGTGCCAGCAGTACGGGGGATCAGCCCCAGCATTTT.

CDR3 coding DNA: TGTGCCAGCAGCTTCTTTGTAGGGGAATATGGCTACACCTTC. It codes for CASSFFVGEYGYTF. The V call is TRBV7-2, the J call TRBJ1-2, with D maybe TRBD1 (5 bases). Germline V gene lookup returns CDR1 SGHTA and CDR2 FQGNSA. The V end lost 3 bases, the J end lost 5 bases, and 13 bases lay between the germline ends. This CDR3 region has 14 residues. Combining the CDR3 with reference TRBV7-2 and TRBJ1-2 gives the whole variable domain GAGVSQSPSNKVTEKGKDVELRCDPISGHTALYWYRQSLGQGLEFLIYFQGNSAPDKSGLPSDRFSAERTGGSVSTLTIQRTQQEDSAVYLCASSFFVGEYGYTFGSGTRLTVV.

The chain employs TRBV18 and TRBJ1-5; 9 bases fit TRBD1. CDR3 length equals 15 residues. Germline CDR1 KGHSH, CDR2 LQKENI. The V segment lost 2 bases and the J segment 6 bases; nucleotides outside the gene matches: 5. The DNA of the CDR3 is TGTGCCAGCTCACCAGGACAGGGGATCGCTCAGCCCCAGCATTTT. It specifies CASSPGQGIAQPQHF.

CDR3 sequence reads: CASSLTGTDTQYF. The CDR3 DNA is TGTGCCAGCAGCTTGACAGGGACAGATACGCAGTATTTT. This chain connects TRBV5-6 to TRBJ2-3, with D perhaps TRBD1 (6 bases). Germline CDR1 SGHDT, CDR2 YYEEEE. The CDR3 runs 13 residues. Deletions cut 1 base from V and 3 bases from J, with 6 bases between.

The V call is TRBV7-2, the J call TRBJ2-3; TRBD2 might be the D (6 bases). The germline V and J ends were trimmed by 4 bases and 2 bases, with 16 bases remaining between them. Germline V gene data show CDR1 as SGHTA and CDR2 as FQGNSA. The CDR3 is made up of 16 amino acids. CDR3 DNA: TGTGCCAGCAGCTCTCGGAGGGCAGACCTCACAGATACGCAGTATTTT. The encoded protein is CASSSRRADLTDTQYF. Drawing the rest from reference TRBV7-2 and TRBJ2-3, the complete variable domain is GAGVSQSPSNKVTEKGKDVELRCDPISGHTALYWYRQSLGQGLEFLIYFQGNSAPDKSGLPSDRFSAERTGGSVSTLTIQRTQQEDSAVYLCASSSRRADLTDTQYFGPGTRLTVL.

This clone was found a few times. The V and J genes are TRBV19 and TRBJ2-1; TRBD1 aligns across 9 bases. Germline lookup yields CDR1 LNHDA and CDR2 SQIVND (reference sequence). This CDR3 has 15 residues. The ends lost 7 bases at V and 5 bases at J; junction bases unmatched: 9. For the CDR3, the DNA is TGTGCCAGTACCTCGACAGGGGGGCGGGACAATGAGCAGTTCTTC. Amino acids: CASTSTGGRDNEQFF.